This T cell receptor (beta chain) was captured by sequencing in a study of tumor and adjacent non-tumor tissue in lung cancer. About the research overall: There were around eleven adenocarcinoma, a couple of squamous cell carcinoma and 1 small cell lung cancer cases. Each sample yielded a few million productive TCRbeta reads on average.

With respect to this clonotype: What it binds is not known.

The template was RNA from unsorted bulk tissue. Three rounds of nested PCR, following a modified ARM-PCR protocol, produced the TCRbeta library. Via MiXCR, TCRdb re-called the multiplex PCR reads, giving one row per CDR3 protein. The table includes roughly 81,000 distinct CDR3 sequences, about two thirds detected once. Study-wide results and caveats: Tumor TCR diversity, when higher, was linked to shorter survival. TCR diversity was significantly greater in tumor than normal lung tissue.

V lost 7 bases and J lost 9, with 12 bases in between. The CDR3 contains 11 residues. Germline CDR1 reads SQVTM; CDR2 reads ANQGSEA. The chain has TRBV29-1 and TRBJ2-2; perhaps D is TRBD1 or TRBD2 (5 bases each). Material for sequencing was lung tumor tissue. The receptor was isolated from a woman between 65 and 79 years old with non-small cell lung cancer. The CDR3 DNA sequence: TGCAGCGGGGGGAACTCCAGGGAGCTGTTTTTT. The encoded protein is CSGGNSRELFF.